The next 18 T cell receptor beta chains were all read from a single sample in a study of shared clonotypes between healthy human individuals. As defined, naive CD8 cells were CD45RO-negative and positively selected for CCR7, with terminally differentiated effector memory CD45RA+ cells excluded. Data came from immunoSEQ multiplex PCR; TCRdb stores just in-frame clones and leaves some out. Of approximately 810,000 clones listed, 80% to 95% are singletons. The sequenced material came from naive CD8+ T cells sorted from blood. Receptors originate from a man younger than 45 in good health.

This clone was seen a single time. The chain links TRBV7-9 to TRBJ2-6, with D possibly called TRBD1 or TRBD2 (6 bases each). The germline CDR1 and CDR2 sequences are SEHNR and FQNEAQ (reference sequence). The CDR3 consists of 16 residues. The V end lost 6 bases, the J end lost 4 bases, and 16 bases lay between the germline ends. The CDR3 DNA reads as TGTGCCAGCAGGCCCGGGGGCCGCCCCGGGGCCAACGTCCTGACTTTC. Protein: CASRPGGRPGANVLTF.

The CDR3 bases are TGTGCCAGCAGTTCAACCCCTAGCGGGAGCTCCTACGAGCAGTACTTC. Its translation is CASSSTPSGSSYEQYF. The chain uses TRBV27 and TRBJ2-7, with TRBD2 matching over 10 bases. The CDR3 sequence is 16 residues long. Trimming removed 4 bases from V and 0 bases from J; junction bases left unmatched: 6. CDR1 and CDR2 (germline): MNHEY, SMNVEV (reference sequence).

This clone occurred once. The chain couples TRBV27 to TRBJ2-1; the match to TRBD1 covers 7 bases. Trimming removed 2 bases from V and 4 bases from J; junction bases left unmatched: 11. Germline CDR1 and CDR2: MNHEY and SMNVEV (reference sequence). The CDR3 length is 17 residues. The CDR3 spells CASSLITGDTPYNEQFF. CDR3 nucleotide sequence: TGTGCCAGCAGTTTAATAACAGGGGATACACCTTACAATGAGCAGTTCTTC.

The chain employs TRBV20-1 and TRBJ2-7; D gene uncertain. Between the trimmed V and J ends, which lost 6 bases and 1 base, there was a span of 7 bases. The CDR3 length is 11 residues. Germline V lookup: CDR1 DFQATT, CDR2 SNEGSKA (reference sequence). CDR3 nucleotide sequence: TGCAGTGCGTCCGGATCCTACGAGCAGTACTTC. Encoded protein: CSASGSYEQYF.

V and J are TRBV29-1 and TRBJ1-2, with D hard to call. Germline assignment: CDR1 SQVTM and CDR2 ANQGSEA. CDR3 size: 12 residues. Trimming left V 4 bases short and J 4 bases short, with 10 bases between. The CDR3 DNA reads as TGCAGCGTTGGGGAGGGCCTCTATGGCTACACCTTC. The encoded protein is CSVGEGLYGYTF.

The rearrangement links TRBV11-2 to TRBJ2-3; TRBD2 aligns across 13 bases. V dropped 5 bases and J dropped 0; count of bases not matched to a gene: 8. From germline, CDR1 is SGHAT and CDR2 FQNNGV. The CDR3 is 18 residues long. The CDR3 reads CASSLGTSGITSTDTQYF. The CDR3 DNA is TGTGCCAGCAGCCTAGGGACTAGCGGGATAACTAGCACAGATACGCAGTATTTT.

This chain links TRBV28 with TRBJ1-4, with D perhaps matching TRBD1 (6 bases). Per the germline V gene, CDR1 is MDHEN and CDR2 is SYDVKM. V lost 7 bases, J lost 8 bases, and 14 bases lay in between. The CDR3 is made up of 13 amino acids. This CDR3 is CASTQGGGEKLFF. The CDR3 nucleotides read TGTGCCAGCACCCAAGGGGGGGGCGAAAAACTGTTTTTT.

The CDR3 DNA is TGTGCCAGCAGTTACCGTCGGACAGGGAAAGAGACCCAGTACTTC. Its translation: CASSYRRTGKETQYF. The chain combines TRBV6-6 with TRBJ2-5, with TRBD1 matching 8 bases. Germline trimming cut 2 bases from V and 3 bases from J; bases unmatched to any gene: 5. There are 15 residues in the CDR3. The germline CDR1 and CDR2 sequences are MNHNY and SVGAGI (reference sequence).

The rearrangement joins TRBV29-1 to TRBJ2-7, with TRBD2 identical over 8 bases. V lost 6 bases to trimming and J lost 0 bases; unmatched junction nucleotides: 7. The CDR3 runs 14 residues. Germline loops: CDR1 SQVTM, CDR2 ANQGSEA. CDR3 region: CSVGGGPSSYEQYF. CDR3 sequence (DNA): TGCAGCGTCGGGGGGGGGCCAAGCTCCTACGAGCAGTACTTC.

This chain joins TRBV11-2 and TRBJ2-7; possibly TRBD2 for D (6 bases). The V gene's germline CDR1 is SGHAT and CDR2 FQNNGV. The CDR3 consists of 14 residues. Trimming shortened V by 5 bases and J by 0 bases, and 11 bases separated the two germline ends. CDR3 nucleotide sequence: TGTGCCAGCAGCCTACGGGAGTTCTCCTACGAGCAGTACTTC. Translation gives CASSLREFSYEQYF.

This chain links TRBV15 with TRBJ1-1; D not resolved. The CDR3 sequence is 15 residues long. V lost 2 bases, J lost 3 bases, and 13 bases lay in between. CDR1 is LNHNV and CDR2 is YYDKDF in the germline V gene (reference sequence). The CDR3 loop reads CATSRLGSGDTEAFF. Written as DNA, the CDR3 is TGTGCCACCAGCAGACTCGGTTCTGGGGACACTGAAGCTTTCTTT.

The chain links TRBV27 to TRBJ1-5, with 8 bases that match TRBD1. Germline loops: CDR1 MNHEY, CDR2 SMNVEV (reference sequence). The CDR3 has 16 residues. Trimming at V came to 6 bases and at J to 5 bases, leaving 12 bases not matched to a gene. The CDR3 sequence is CASSFKGQGPDQPQHF. The CDR3 DNA is TGTGCCAGCAGCTTCAAAGGACAGGGCCCAGATCAGCCCCAGCATTTT.

This chain uses TRBV25-1 with TRBJ1-4, with D possibly matching TRBD1 (5 bases). Deletions cut 8 bases from V and 4 bases from J, with 17 bases between. Germline CDR1 reads MGHDK; CDR2 reads SYGVNS. The CDR3 contains 15 residues. The CDR3 region is CASGLRSGNNEKLFF. The CDR3, as DNA: TGTGCCAGCGGCCTCCGTTCAGGGAATAATGAAAAACTGTTTTTT.

In nucleotides, the CDR3 is TGCAGCGGCTGGACAGGGGGCAATAACTATGGCTACACCTTC. Its translation: CSGWTGGNNYGYTF. The chain joins TRBV29-1 to TRBJ1-2; 11 bases agree with TRBD1. Germline lookup yields CDR1 SQVTM and CDR2 ANQGSEA. The V segment lost 7 bases and the J segment 1 base; nucleotides outside the gene matches: 5. The CDR3 consists of 14 residues.

V and J are TRBV29-1 and TRBJ2-7; 8 bases are a match to TRBD2. J gave up 0 bases and V 7 bases, and 5 bases lay outside the gene matches. CDR1 SQVTM and CDR2 ANQGSEA come from the germline V gene. The length of the CDR3 is 13 residues. The CDR3 sequence is CSAGGGSSYEQYF. In DNA form, the CDR3 reads TGCAGCGCGGGCGGGGGGAGCTCCTACGAGCAGTACTTC.

The chain links TRBV4-3 to TRBJ2-2; TRBD1 agrees at 8 bases. Germline V gene lookup returns CDR1 LGHNA and CDR2 YSLEER. CDR3 length: 18 amino acids. J gave up 7 bases and V 0 bases, and 13 bases lay outside the gene matches. This CDR3 is CASSQDRRRTGKGGELFF. The CDR3 bases are TGCGCCAGCAGCCAAGATCGGAGGAGGACAGGGAAAGGCGGGGAGCTGTTTTTT.

The rearrangement joins TRBV27 to TRBJ1-1; 8 positions agree with TRBD1. Trimming removed 5 bases from V and 1 base from J; junction bases left unmatched: 9. The CDR3 is 16 residues long. The germline gives CDR1 MNHEY, CDR2 SMNVEV (reference sequence). CDR3 amino acids: CASSLNSGTGNTEAFF. The DNA of the CDR3 is TGTGCCAGCAGTCTAAATTCCGGGACAGGGAACACTGAAGCTTTCTTT.

The chain is built from TRBV29-1 and TRBJ2-5, with 16 bases aligning to TRBD2. Trimming took 3 bases from V and 4 from J; bases not matched to a gene: 8. Germline-derived CDR1 and CDR2 are SQVTM and ANQGSEA. This CDR3 has 17 amino acids. DNA of the CDR3: TGCAGCGTTGATGGGACTAGCGGGAGGGCGGGGGCAGAGACCCAGTACTTC. It yields the protein CSVDGTSGRAGAETQYF.